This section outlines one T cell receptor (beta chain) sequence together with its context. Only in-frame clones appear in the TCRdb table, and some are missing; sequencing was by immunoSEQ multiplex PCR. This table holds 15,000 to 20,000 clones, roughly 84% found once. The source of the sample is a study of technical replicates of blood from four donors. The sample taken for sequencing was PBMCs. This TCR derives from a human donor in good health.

CDR3 nucleotides: TGTGCCAGCAGCCCCTTCGCGCCGGGACTAGCGGGAGAGGTCAAGTTCTTC. Translated: CASSPFAPGLAGEVKFF. This chain uses TRBV27 with TRBJ2-1; 14 bases align to TRBD2. The J segment lost 14 bases and the V segment lost 6 bases, leaving 18 bases of the junction unmatched. Germline V gene data show CDR1 as MNHEY and CDR2 as SMNVEV (reference sequence). The CDR3 totals 17 residues.